A single T cell receptor (beta chain) is shown here with its context. Its antigen specificity is not known. This CDR3 is missing its conserved last phenylalanine or tryptophan, likely due to a read error. It is unclear where the CDR3 begins or ends on the DNA, so no DNA is shown, and the CDR3 is as TCRdb lists it. The data stem from a study of metastatic and nonmetastatic thyroid tumors (dated by TCRdb to the early 2020s). With regard to the full study: The researchers compared repertoires between peripheral blood samples and tumor or nodule tissue samples from patients with malignant or benign thyroid disease.

Based on the germline V gene, the CDR1 and CDR2 sequences are SGHTA and FQGTGA. The CDR3 length equals 14 residues, ends included. No treatment had been received by any patient before thyroid surgery. Using T-cell receptor beta sequencing, the study looked back at clinical samples from patients collected from the early 2010s to the late 2010s. Summary of the overall study and its limitations: In both blood and tumor samples, TCR beta diversity was reported to be significantly higher in malignant tumors than in benign nodules.

The library was produced with PCR. Instrument on record: Illumina HiSeq 4000. High-throughput sequencing was used to profile the TCR beta-chain CDR3 region of every patient. Concerning the study's data processing: The researchers built a classifier to tell apart papillary thyroid cancer patients with distant metastasis, based on CDR3 differences among clinicopathological groups. To measure repertoire diversity the researchers used the Shannon index, while the Morisita-Horn index served to gauge how similar the tumor and blood repertoires were. The public reads were reprocessed in TCRdb via fastp at Q25 and MiXCR, keeping in-frame beta chains. The V and J calls reflect TCRdb's pipeline rather than the authors' work. Here the sample has some 15,000 clones; around 3.8% occur a single time. Of the sample, around 22% falls within the top ten clones.

The sequencing input was tumor tissue. The sequence was obtained from a female donor with papillary thyroid cancer or a benign thyroid nodule (not recorded which). Some clones in this sample may be carry-over from other donors' samples. This chain is built from TRBV7-3 and TRBJ2-3; the DNA was not compared with TRBD1, the D call given in the table. The CDR3 here reads CASSFGTGTDTHYS.